This T cell receptor (beta chain) stems from a study of blood T cell repertoires in COVID-19. At the level of the study: Sample material is recorded as cDNA or gDNA derived from T cells, B-cell-depleted T cells, or PBMCs.

In the original workflow: Estimates of nucleated cell counts were drawn from the amplification of reference gene primers. The protocol was immunoSEQ multiplex PCR, while the TCRdb copy is restricted to in-frame clones and leaves out a portion. V and J calls and clone size are given by that table; D and trimming were obtained from the DNA. The sample has roughly 49,000 clones, roughly 83% seen once; the top ten hold around 4.5%. This clone was seen more than once but under ten times. Trimming took 7 bases from V and 9 from J, leaving 12 bases between them. CDR3 length: 13 amino acids. The germline gives CDR1 KGHDR, CDR2 SFDVKD.

The V and J genes are TRBV24-1 and TRBJ1-6; D perhaps matches TRBD1 (5 bases). This TCR was sampled from a man in his forties or fifties with active COVID-19. Sequencing was performed on peripheral blood. In DNA, the CDR3 is TGTGCCACCAGCGCGGGGGAGGGTTCACCCCTCCACTTT. Translating it yields CATSAGEGSPLHF.